Sequencing of this TCR beta chain was carried out in a study of blood T cells in healthy people across ages. General study points: Lack of knowledge of donor CMV status possibly confounded expanded clonotype changes. Getting older went along with TCR beta diversity per million T cells dropping roughly linearly.

V lost 5 bases and J lost 5, with 12 bases in between. This CDR3 region has 14 residues. Of note for this clonotype: The antigen is undetermined.

For the second PCR, which ran for 7 to 11 cycles, a sample-barcoded 5' primer and a J-beta primer mix were used. In TCRdb, the 5' RACE reads were re-called with MiXCR into one record per CDR3 protein. There are more than 750,000 distinct CDR3 sequences in the sample; almost 30% occur only once, and 10% lies in the top ten. This sample was shared with a second study, whose subject was T cells of mothers and their children.

The gene calls are TRBV12-3 or TRBV12-4 and TRBJ1-4; D unclear. The sequence was obtained from a woman between 40 and 50 years old in good health. The sequenced material came from blood. The CDR3 sequence is CASSSREANEKLFF. As DNA, the CDR3 is TGTGCCAGCAGTAGTCGGGAGGCGAATGAAAAACTGTTTTTT.